The 18 T cell receptor beta chains reported below all come from one sample, sequenced in a study of T-cell memory formation after mild COVID-19. TCRdb re-analysed the 5' RACE reads in MiXCR, keeping a single row per CDR3 protein. The data hold 150,000 or so distinct CDR3 sequences, with almost 25% observed a single time. The source material was PBMCs or a T cell subset sorted from them (not recorded which). The receptor source for this set is an adult woman who had mild COVID-19 (a few samples of this study predate the infection). Cell type and time point are not known.

This clonotype was seen more than once but under ten times. The chain combines TRBV7-9 with TRBJ2-1; D gene ambiguous. CDR1 and CDR2 (germline): SEHNR, FQNEAQ (reference sequence). Trimming stripped 3 bases from V and 3 bases from J, with 24 bases between. CDR3 length: 19 residues. The CDR3 DNA reads as TGTGCCAGCAGCTTTTTCCCCTCAATGTGGCCCGATAACTACAATGAGCAGTTCTTC. Translated: CASSFFPSMWPDNYNEQFF.

The table lists this clonotype with a few counts. J is TRBJ1-1 and V is TRBV20-1; tentatively, D is TRBD1 (5 bases). The germline V gene encodes CDR1 DFQATT and CDR2 SNEGSKA (reference sequence). Trimming took 6 bases from V and 3 from J, leaving 14 bases between them. The CDR3 totals 13 residues. The CDR3 reads CSATSGGDTEAFF. DNA of the CDR3: TGCAGTGCCACAAGCGGGGGGGACACTGAAGCTTTCTTT.

V and J are TRBV15 and TRBJ2-3; the D gene is possibly TRBD2 (5 bases). CDR3 size: 16 residues. The ends were cut back, 5 bases at V and 2 bases at J, with 17 bases in the middle. In germline, CDR1 is LNHNV, CDR2 YYDKDF (reference sequence). CDR3 residues: CATSDYSAQPTDTQYF. In DNA, the CDR3 is TGTGCCACCAGCGACTATAGCGCGCAACCCACAGATACGCAGTATTTT.

This rearrangement joins TRBV15 to TRBJ2-1; 9 nucleotides match TRBD1. V trimming: 0 bases; J trimming: 12 bases; junction bases outside the gene matches: 9. The CDR3 has 15 residues. Per the germline V gene, CDR1 is LNHNV and CDR2 is YYDKDF (reference sequence). CDR3 region: CATSRDGDRVSGQFF. CDR3 in DNA: TGTGCCACCAGCAGAGATGGGGACAGGGTTTCCGGGCAGTTCTTC.

This sequence joins TRBV12-3 or TRBV12-4 and TRBJ2-7; 11 bases align to TRBD2. The CDR3 extends over 15 amino acids. Germline trimming cut 3 bases from V and 3 bases from J; bases unmatched to any gene: 4. Here the CDR3 DNA reads TGTGCCAGCAGTTTTAGCGGGAGGGCCCGCTACGAGCAGTACTTC. Its protein is CASSFSGRARYEQYF.

This clonotype was recorded a few times. The V and J genes are TRBV6-6 and TRBJ1-2; D may be TRBD1 (6 bases). Trimming cost V 0 bases and J 0 bases, with 8 bases left between them. In germline, CDR1 is MNHNY, CDR2 SVGAGI (reference sequence). The CDR3 runs 15 residues. The CDR3 DNA is TGTGCCAGCAGTTACTCGGCAGGGGCTAACTATGGCTACACCTTC. Its translation is CASSYSAGANYGYTF.

By share of the sample, this clonotype is medium-sized. The genes are TRBV6-5 and TRBJ2-7; TRBD2 aligns across 9 bases. V lost 7 bases to trimming and J lost 2 bases; unmatched junction nucleotides: 3. Germline assignment: CDR1 MNHEY and CDR2 SVGAGI. CDR3 size: 13 residues. The CDR3 protein is CASKLAGPYEQYF. The CDR3 region has the DNA TGTGCCAGCAAACTAGCGGGCCCCTACGAGCAGTACTTC.

CDR3 sequence reads: CASSLVGGGDPTDTQYF. The DNA of the CDR3 is TGCGCCAGCAGCTTGGTTGGCGGGGGGGACCCCACAGATACGCAGTATTTT. The chain combines TRBV5-1 with TRBJ2-3; 9 nucleotides line up with TRBD2. The CDR3 length is 17 residues. Germline V gives CDR1 SGHRS, CDR2 YFSETQ. Losses at the gene ends were 0 bases for V and 2 bases for J; bases not matched to a gene: 7.

This clonotype was counted a few times. This chain uses TRBV4-1 with TRBJ2-3; D may be TRBD1 or TRBD2 (5 bases each). This CDR3 contains 15 residues. CDR1 is MGHRA and CDR2 is YSYEKL in the germline V gene. V was cut by 0 bases and J by 2 bases, with 9 bases left in between. CDR3 protein: CASSQDPGPTDTQYF. CDR3 nucleotides: TGCGCCAGCAGCCAAGATCCGGGACCCACAGATACGCAGTATTTT.

The gene calls are TRBV15 and TRBJ1-1; TRBD1 matches at 9 bases. V was pared by 6 bases and J by 3 bases, with 20 bases of the junction left unmatched. This CDR3 contains 19 residues. Germline V lookup: CDR1 LNHNV, CDR2 YYDKDF (reference sequence). The CDR3 coding sequence is TGTGCCACCAGTCCTGTCCCTCCCGGGACAGGGCTTAGGGACACTGAAGCTTTCTTT. Translating gives CATSPVPPGTGLRDTEAFF.

The rearrangement joins TRBV7-3 to TRBJ2-2; TRBD2 matches 11 bases. With V trimmed by 0 bases and J by 3 bases, 9 bases remained unmatched. The CDR3 runs 19 residues. The germline V gene has CDR1 SGHTA and CDR2 FQGTGA. The CDR3, as DNA: TGTGCCAGCAGCTTAACGTATTTAGCGGGAGGGCCTGACACCGGGGAGCTGTTTTTT. It is translated as CASSLTYLAGGPDTGELFF.

A few counts support this clonotype. The chain employs TRBV5-6 and TRBJ2-1, with 8 bases lining up with TRBD1. The trim removed 6 bases at V and 6 bases at J, leaving 8 bases unmatched. This CDR3 contains 14 residues. From germline, CDR1 is SGHDT and CDR2 YYEEEE. CDR3 sequence (DNA): TGTGCCAGCATCGGACAGGGATCTCTCAATGAGCAGTTCTTC. This gives the protein CASIGQGSLNEQFF.

The rearrangement links TRBV6-6 to TRBJ2-3, with no clear D. The ends were cut back, 0 bases at V and 6 bases at J, with 4 bases in the middle. This CDR3 has 12 amino acids. Germline V gives CDR1 MNHNY, CDR2 SVGAGI (reference sequence). CDR3 amino acids: CASSYSVDTQYF. CDR3 DNA: TGTGCCAGCAGTTACTCAGTGGATACGCAGTATTTT.

For this clonotype: A read error may account for a junction end that differs from germline. The rearrangement joins TRBV29-1 to TRBJ2-2; 8 nucleotides align to TRBD1. Germline CDR1 SQVTM, CDR2 ANQGSEA. The CDR3 extends over 14 amino acids. The CDR3 protein is CSVVRTGNAGELFF. The CDR3 DNA sequence: TGCAGCGTTGTACGGACAGGGAACGCCGGGGAGCTGTTTTTT.

The V call is TRBV9, the J call TRBJ2-3; 9 bases fit TRBD2. V gave up 2 bases and J gave up 3 bases; unmatched junction bases: 7. Germline V gene lookup returns CDR1 SGDLS and CDR2 YYNGEE. The CDR3 runs to 16 residues. The CDR3 protein is CASSVSSGEGTDTQYF. CDR3 DNA: TGTGCCAGCAGCGTCTCTAGCGGGGAGGGGACAGATACGCAGTATTTT.

This rearrangement joins TRBV9 to TRBJ1-4; weak D call: TRBD1 (5 bases). The CDR3 length is 12 residues. Germline assignment: CDR1 SGDLS and CDR2 YYNGEE. Deletions cut 0 bases from V and 10 bases from J, with 7 bases between. This chain's CDR3 is CASSVVGGKLFF. The CDR3 DNA sequence: TGTGCCAGCAGCGTAGTGGGGGGAAAACTGTTTTTT.

This clonotype has more than one count but fewer than ten. In DNA, the CDR3 is TGTGCCAGCCAGGGGCCTATACGAATGGCTAACTATGGCTACACCTTC. Its protein is CASQGPIRMANYGYTF. This chain joins TRBV5-5 and TRBJ1-2; tentatively, D is TRBD1 (6 bases). There are 16 residues in the CDR3. V shed 7 bases and J shed 0 bases, with 19 bases lying between them. The germline V gene encodes CDR1 SGHKS and CDR2 YYEKEE (reference sequence).

The V gene is TRBV7-6, the J gene TRBJ1-1, with TRBD1 matching 7 bases. V shed 5 bases and J 6 bases; nucleotides not matched to a gene: 12. The CDR3 contains 15 residues. CDR1 SGHVS and CDR2 FNYEAQ come from the germline V gene. The DNA of the CDR3 is TGTGCCAGCAGCCCGAGGGACAGCCCGATCTCTGAAGCTTTCTTT. Translation gives CASSPRDSPISEAFF.